Listed below are T cell receptor beta chains from one sample, sequenced in a study of blood T cell repertoires in COVID-19. The assay was immunoSEQ multiplex PCR, and TCRdb's table has in-frame clones only and misses some. The sample holds 200,000 to 250,000 clones, 80% to 85% seen once. The sample comprised peripheral blood. The receptors originated from a woman aged 55-70 years who had recovered from COVID-19. Both conserved end residues are part of each CDR3. A D gene is named only where the DNA matches it firmly. Expanded clones get a size class; other rows say once, few or many, or leave the size out.

abundance: .; d_gene: TRBD2; j_gene: TRBJ2-5; v_gene: TRBV3-1/TRBV3-2; CDR3aa: CASSQVPLAAETQYF; CDR3nt: TGTGCCAGCAGCCAAGTCCCGCTAGCGGCAGAGACCCAGTACTTC
abundance: few; d_gene: TRBD2; j_gene: TRBJ2-1; v_gene: TRBV30; CDR3aa: CAWVYYSGLSPWNEQFF; CDR3nt: TGTGCCTGGGTTTACTATAGCGGGCTATCACCTTGGAATGAGCAGTTCTTC
abundance: once; d_gene: TRBD1; j_gene: TRBJ2-1; v_gene: TRBV6-5; CDR3aa: CASRRDRTSYNEQFF; CDR3nt: TGTGCCAGCAGAAGGGACAGGACCTCCTACAATGAGCAGTTCTTC
abundance: .; d_gene: .; j_gene: TRBJ2-5; v_gene: TRBV30; CDR3aa: CAWSRGPEARTQYF; CDR3nt: TGTGCCTGGAGCAGGGGTCCGGAGGCTCGGACCCAGTACTTC
abundance: .; d_gene: .; j_gene: TRBJ2-7; v_gene: TRBV19; CDR3aa: CASSIGLSEQYF; CDR3nt: TGTGCCAGTAGTATTGGGCTGAGTGAGCAGTACTTC
abundance: .; d_gene: .; j_gene: TRBJ1-6; v_gene: TRBV19; CDR3aa: CASSLGVDNSPLHF; CDR3nt: TGTGCCAGTTCGTTAGGAGTCGATAATTCACCCCTCCACTTT
abundance: .; d_gene: TRBD2; j_gene: TRBJ2-2; v_gene: TRBV9; CDR3aa: CASRGRTSGAGELFF; CDR3nt: TGTGCCAGCAGAGGAAGGACTAGCGGGGCCGGGGAGCTGTTTTTT
abundance: .; d_gene: .; j_gene: TRBJ1-5; v_gene: TRBV6-9; CDR3aa: CASQRGVKNQPQHF; CDR3nt: TGTGCCAGCCAGCGGGGGGTGAAGAATCAGCCCCAGCATTTT
abundance: .; d_gene: TRBD1; j_gene: TRBJ2-3; v_gene: TRBV6-1; CDR3aa: CASSEFPGQYTDTQYF; CDR3nt: TGTGCCAGCAGTGAATTCCCGGGACAGTACACAGATACGCAGTATTTT
abundance: few; d_gene: TRBD1; j_gene: TRBJ1-5; v_gene: TRBV2; CDR3aa: CASSTGGEQPQHF; CDR3nt: TGTGCCAGCTCCACAGGGGGAGAACAGCCCCAGCATTTT
abundance: once; d_gene: .; j_gene: TRBJ2-3; v_gene: TRBV24-1; CDR3aa: CATSDYSGAQYF; CDR3nt: TGTGCCACCAGTGATTATTCCGGTGCGCAGTATTTT
abundance: .; d_gene: TRBD1; j_gene: TRBJ1-1; v_gene: TRBV14; CDR3aa: CASSAGGRLRNTEAFF; CDR3nt: TGTGCCAGCAGCGCAGGGGGCAGGTTGAGGAACACTGAAGCTTTCTTT
abundance: .; d_gene: .; j_gene: TRBJ2-1; v_gene: TRBV5-4; CDR3aa: CASSSRTARSISYNEQFF; CDR3nt: TGTGCCAGCAGCTCCCGGACTGCCCGCTCTATCTCCTACAATGAGCAGTTCTTC
abundance: .; d_gene: TRBD2; j_gene: TRBJ2-3; v_gene: TRBV9; CDR3aa: CASSGGGSGGRTDTQYF; CDR3nt: TGTGCCAGCAGCGGCGGGGGGAGCGGGGGACGCACAGATACGCAGTATTTT